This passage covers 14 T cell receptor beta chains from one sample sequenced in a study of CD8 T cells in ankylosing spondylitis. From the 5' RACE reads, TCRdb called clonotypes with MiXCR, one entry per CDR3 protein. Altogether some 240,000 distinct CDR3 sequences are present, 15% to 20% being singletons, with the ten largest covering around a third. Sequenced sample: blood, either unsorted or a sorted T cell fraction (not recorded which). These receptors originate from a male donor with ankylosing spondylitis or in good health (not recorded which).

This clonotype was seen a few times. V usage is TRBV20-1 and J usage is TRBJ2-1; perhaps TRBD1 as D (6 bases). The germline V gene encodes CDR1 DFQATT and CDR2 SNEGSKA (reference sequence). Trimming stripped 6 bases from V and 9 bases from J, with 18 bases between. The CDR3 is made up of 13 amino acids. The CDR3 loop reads CSAWSGTQGEQFF. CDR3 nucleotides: TGCAGTGCCTGGAGCGGTACACAGGGTGAGCAGTTCTTC.

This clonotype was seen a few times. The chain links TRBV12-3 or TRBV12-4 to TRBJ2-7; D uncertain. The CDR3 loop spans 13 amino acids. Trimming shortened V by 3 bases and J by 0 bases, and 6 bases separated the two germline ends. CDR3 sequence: CASSLWSSYEQYF. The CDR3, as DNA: TGTGCCAGCAGTTTGTGGAGCTCCTACGAGCAGTACTTC.

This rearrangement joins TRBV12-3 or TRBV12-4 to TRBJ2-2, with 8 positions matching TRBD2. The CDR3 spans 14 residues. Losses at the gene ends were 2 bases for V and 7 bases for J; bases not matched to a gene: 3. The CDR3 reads CASSLSGRFGELFF. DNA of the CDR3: TGTGCCAGCAGTTTAAGCGGGAGATTCGGGGAGCTGTTTTTT.

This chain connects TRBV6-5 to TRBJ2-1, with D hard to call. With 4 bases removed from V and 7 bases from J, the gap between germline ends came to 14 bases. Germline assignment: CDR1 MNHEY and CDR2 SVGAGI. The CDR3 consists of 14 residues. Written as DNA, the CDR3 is TGTGCCAGCAGTTTTAGACACCACCTGAATGAGCAGTTCTTC. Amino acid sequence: CASSFRHHLNEQFF.

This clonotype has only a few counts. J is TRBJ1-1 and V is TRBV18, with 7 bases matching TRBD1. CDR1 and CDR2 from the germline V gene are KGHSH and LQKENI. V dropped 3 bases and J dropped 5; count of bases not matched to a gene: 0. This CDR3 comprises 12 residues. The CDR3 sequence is CASSPTGTEAFF. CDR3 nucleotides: TGTGCCAGCTCACCGACAGGGACTGAAGCTTTCTTT.

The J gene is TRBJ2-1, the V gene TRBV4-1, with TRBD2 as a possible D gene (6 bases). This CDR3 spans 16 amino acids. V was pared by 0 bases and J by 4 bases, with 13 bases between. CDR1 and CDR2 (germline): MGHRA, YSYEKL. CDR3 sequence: CASSQDSGDGYNEQFF. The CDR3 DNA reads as TGCGCCAGCAGCCAAGATTCGGGGGACGGATACAATGAGCAGTTCTTC.

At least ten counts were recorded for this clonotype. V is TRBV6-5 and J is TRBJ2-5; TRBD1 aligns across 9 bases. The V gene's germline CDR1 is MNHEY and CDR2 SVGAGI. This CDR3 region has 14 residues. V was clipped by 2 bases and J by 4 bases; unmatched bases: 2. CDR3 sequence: CASSYTGGGETQYF. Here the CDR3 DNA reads TGTGCCAGCAGTTACACAGGGGGCGGAGAGACCCAGTACTTC.

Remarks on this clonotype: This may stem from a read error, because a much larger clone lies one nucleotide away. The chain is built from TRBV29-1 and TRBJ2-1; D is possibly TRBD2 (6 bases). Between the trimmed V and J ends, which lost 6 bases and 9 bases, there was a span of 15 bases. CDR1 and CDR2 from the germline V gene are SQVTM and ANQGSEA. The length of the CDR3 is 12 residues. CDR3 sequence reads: CSVAGRSREQFF. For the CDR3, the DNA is TGCAGCGTCGCGGGACGTTCCCGTGAGCAGTTCTTC.

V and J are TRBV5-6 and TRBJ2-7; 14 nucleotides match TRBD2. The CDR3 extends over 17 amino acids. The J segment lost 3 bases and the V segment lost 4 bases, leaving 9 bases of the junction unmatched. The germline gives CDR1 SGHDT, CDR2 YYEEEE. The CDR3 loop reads CASSAWTSGRTHYEQYF. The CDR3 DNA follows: TGTGCCAGCAGCGCCTGGACTAGCGGGAGGACACACTACGAGCAGTACTTC.

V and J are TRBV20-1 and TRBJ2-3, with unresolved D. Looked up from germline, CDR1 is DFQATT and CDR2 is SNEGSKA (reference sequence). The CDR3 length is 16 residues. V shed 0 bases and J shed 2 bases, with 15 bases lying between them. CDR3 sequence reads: CSARDLEETFTDTQYF. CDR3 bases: TGCAGTGCTAGAGATCTCGAAGAGACCTTCACAGATACGCAGTATTTT.

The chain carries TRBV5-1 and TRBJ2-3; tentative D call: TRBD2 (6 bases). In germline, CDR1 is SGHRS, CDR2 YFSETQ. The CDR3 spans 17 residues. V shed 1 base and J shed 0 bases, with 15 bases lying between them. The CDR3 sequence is CASSLRGTLLSTDTQYF. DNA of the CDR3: TGCGCCAGCAGCTTGCGGGGGACCTTATTAAGCACAGATACGCAGTATTTT.

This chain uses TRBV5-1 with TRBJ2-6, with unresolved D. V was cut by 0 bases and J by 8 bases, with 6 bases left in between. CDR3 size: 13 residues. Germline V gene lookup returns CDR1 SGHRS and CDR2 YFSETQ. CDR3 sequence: CASSLGQPNVLTF. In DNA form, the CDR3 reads TGCGCCAGCAGCTTGGGGCAGCCCAACGTCCTGACTTTC.

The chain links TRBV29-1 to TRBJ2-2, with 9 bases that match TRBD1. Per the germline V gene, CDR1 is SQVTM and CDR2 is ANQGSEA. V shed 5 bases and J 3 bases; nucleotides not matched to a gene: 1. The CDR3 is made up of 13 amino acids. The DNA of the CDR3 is TGCAGCGTTTGGACAGGGGACACCGGGGAGCTGTTTTTT. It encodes CSVWTGDTGELFF.

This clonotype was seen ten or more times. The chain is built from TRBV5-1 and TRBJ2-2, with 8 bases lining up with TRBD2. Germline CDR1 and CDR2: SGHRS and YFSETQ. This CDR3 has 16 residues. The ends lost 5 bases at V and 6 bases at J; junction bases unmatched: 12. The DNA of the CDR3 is TGCGCCAGCAGTCCCGGTATCAGCGGGAGTCCCGGGGAGCTGTTTTTT. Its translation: CASSPGISGSPGELFF. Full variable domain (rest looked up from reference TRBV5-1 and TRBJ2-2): KAGVTQTPRYLIKTRGQQVTLSCSPISGHRSVSWYQQTPGQGLQFLFEYFSETQRNKGNFPGRFSGRQFSNSRSEMNVSTLELGDSALYLCASSPGISGSPGELFFGEGSRLTVL.